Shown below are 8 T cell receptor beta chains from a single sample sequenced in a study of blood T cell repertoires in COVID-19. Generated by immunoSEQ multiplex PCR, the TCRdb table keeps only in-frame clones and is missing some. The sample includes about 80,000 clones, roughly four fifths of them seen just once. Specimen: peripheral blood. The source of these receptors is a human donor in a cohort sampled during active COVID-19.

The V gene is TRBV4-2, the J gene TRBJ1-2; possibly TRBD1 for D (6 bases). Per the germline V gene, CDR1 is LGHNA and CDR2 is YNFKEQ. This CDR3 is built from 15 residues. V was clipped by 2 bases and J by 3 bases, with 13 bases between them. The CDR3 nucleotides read TGTGCCAGCAGCCAACCTGGGACAAGGGACTATGGCTACACCTTC. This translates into CASSQPGTRDYGYTF.

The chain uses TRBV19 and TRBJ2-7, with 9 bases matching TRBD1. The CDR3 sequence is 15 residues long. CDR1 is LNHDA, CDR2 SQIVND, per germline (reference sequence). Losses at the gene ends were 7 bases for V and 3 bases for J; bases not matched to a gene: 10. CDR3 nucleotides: TGTGCCAGTACCCTGGGACAGGGCCCCGGCTACGAGCAGTACTTC. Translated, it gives CASTLGQGPGYEQYF.

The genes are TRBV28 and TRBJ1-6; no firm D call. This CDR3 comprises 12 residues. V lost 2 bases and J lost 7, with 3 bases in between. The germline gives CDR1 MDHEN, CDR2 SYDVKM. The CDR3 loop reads CASSLPNSPLHF. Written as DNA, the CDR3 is TGTGCCAGCAGTTTACCGAATTCACCCCTCCACTTT.

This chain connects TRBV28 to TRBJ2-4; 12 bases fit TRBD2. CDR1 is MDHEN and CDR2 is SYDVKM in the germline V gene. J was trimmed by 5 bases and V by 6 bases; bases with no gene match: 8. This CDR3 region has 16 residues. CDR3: CASSTSSGGAQNIQYF. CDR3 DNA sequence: TGTGCCAGCAGCACCTCTAGCGGGGGGGCCCAAAACATTCAGTACTTC.

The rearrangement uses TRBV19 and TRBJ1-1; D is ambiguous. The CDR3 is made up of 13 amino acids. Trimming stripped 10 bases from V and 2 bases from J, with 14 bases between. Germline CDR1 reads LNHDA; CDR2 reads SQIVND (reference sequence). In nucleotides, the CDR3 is TGTGCCATAGCCAGCGGGCGAAACACTGAAGCTTTCTTT. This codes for CAIASGRNTEAFF.

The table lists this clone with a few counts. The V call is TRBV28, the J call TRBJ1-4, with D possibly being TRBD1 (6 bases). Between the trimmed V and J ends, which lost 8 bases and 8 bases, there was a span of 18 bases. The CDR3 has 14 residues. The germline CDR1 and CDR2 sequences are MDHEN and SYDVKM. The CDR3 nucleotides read TGTGCCAGCGGTTCCCCGGGACAAGGCGAAAAACTGTTTTTT. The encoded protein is CASGSPGQGEKLFF.

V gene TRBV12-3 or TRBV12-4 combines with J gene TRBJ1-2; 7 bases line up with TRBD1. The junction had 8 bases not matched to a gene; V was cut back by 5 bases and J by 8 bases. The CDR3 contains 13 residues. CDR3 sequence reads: CASSAQGVEGYTF. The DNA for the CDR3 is TGTGCCAGCAGTGCCCAGGGGGTCGAGGGCTACACCTTC.

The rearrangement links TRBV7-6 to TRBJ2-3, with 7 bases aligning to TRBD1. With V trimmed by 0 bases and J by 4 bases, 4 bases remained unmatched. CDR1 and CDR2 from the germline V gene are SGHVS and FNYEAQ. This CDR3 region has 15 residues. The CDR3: CASSLAGQPSDTQYF. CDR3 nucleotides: TGTGCCAGCAGCTTAGCGGGACAGCCGTCAGATACGCAGTATTTT.